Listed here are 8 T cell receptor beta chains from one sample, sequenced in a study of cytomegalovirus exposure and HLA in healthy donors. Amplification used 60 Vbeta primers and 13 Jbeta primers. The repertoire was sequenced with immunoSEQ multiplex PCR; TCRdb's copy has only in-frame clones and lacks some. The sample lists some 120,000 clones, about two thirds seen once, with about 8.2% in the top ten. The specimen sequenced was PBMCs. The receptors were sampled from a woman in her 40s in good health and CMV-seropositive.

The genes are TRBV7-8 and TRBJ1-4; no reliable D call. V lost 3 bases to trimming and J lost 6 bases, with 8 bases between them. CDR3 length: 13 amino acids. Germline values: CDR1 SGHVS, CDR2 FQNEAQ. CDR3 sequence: CASSLERDEKLFF. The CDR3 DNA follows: TGTGCCAGCAGCTTGGAGCGTGATGAAAAACTGTTTTTT.

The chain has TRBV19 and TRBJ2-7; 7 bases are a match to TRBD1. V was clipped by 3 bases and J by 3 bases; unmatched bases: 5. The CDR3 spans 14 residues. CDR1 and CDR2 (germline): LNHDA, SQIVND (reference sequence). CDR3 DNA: TGTGCCAGTAGTATGGGGACAGACGACTACGAGCAGTACTTC. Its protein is CASSMGTDDYEQYF.

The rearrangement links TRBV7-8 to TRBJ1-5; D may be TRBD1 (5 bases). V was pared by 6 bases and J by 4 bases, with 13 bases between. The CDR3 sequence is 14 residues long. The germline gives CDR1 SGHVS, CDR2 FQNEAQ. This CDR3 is CASSRGRGNQPQHF. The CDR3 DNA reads TGTGCCAGCAGTCGCGGTCGGGGGAATCAGCCCCAGCATTTT.

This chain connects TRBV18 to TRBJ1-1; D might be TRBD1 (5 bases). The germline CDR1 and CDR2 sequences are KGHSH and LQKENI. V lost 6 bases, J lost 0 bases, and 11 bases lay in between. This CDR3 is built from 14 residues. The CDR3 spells CASSRQTMNTEAFF. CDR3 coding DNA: TGTGCCAGCTCGCGACAGACCATGAACACTGAAGCTTTCTTT.

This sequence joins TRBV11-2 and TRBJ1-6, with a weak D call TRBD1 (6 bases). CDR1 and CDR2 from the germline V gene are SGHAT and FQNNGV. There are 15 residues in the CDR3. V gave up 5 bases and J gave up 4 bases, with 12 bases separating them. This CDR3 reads CASSPGTGYNSPLHF. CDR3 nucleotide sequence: TGTGCCAGCAGCCCCGGCACAGGGTATAATTCACCCCTCCACTTT.

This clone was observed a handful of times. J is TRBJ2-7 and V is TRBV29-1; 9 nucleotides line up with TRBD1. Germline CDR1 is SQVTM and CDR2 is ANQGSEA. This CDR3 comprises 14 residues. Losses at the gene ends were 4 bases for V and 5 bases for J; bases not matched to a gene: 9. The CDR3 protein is CSVGGPGQGDEQYF. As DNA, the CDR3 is TGCAGCGTTGGGGGGCCGGGACAGGGAGACGAGCAGTACTTC.

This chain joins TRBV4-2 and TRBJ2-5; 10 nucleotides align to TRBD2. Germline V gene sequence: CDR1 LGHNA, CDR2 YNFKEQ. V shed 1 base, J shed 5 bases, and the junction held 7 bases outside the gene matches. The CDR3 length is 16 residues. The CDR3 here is CASSQGSGGAGETQYF. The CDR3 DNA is TGTGCCAGCAGCCAAGGAAGCGGGGGGGCTGGGGAGACCCAGTACTTC.

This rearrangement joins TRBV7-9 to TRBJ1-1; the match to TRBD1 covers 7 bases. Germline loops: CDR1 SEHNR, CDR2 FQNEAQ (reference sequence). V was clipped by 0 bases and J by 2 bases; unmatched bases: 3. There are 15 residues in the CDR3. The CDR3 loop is CASSLANRGNTEAFF. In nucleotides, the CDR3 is TGTGCCAGCAGCTTAGCAAACAGGGGTAACACTGAAGCTTTCTTT.